The source of this T cell receptor (beta chain) is a study of shared clonotypes between healthy human individuals. The table came from immunoSEQ multiplex PCR; TCRdb's copy has only in-frame clones and leaves some out. The sample includes approximately 840,000 clones, approximately 97% of them seen just once. CD45RO-negative, CCR7-selected cells formed the naive CD8 fraction, which excluded terminally differentiated effector memory CD45RA+ cells. This CDR3 has 16 residues. In germline, CDR1 is SGHNT, CDR2 YENEEA. Unmatched junction bases numbered 9, after V lost 5 bases and J lost 3 bases. Sequenced material: naive CD8+ T cells sorted from blood. The origin of this receptor is a man between 25 and 39 years old in good health. This chain joins TRBV11-3 and TRBJ2-2; 7 bases align to TRBD2. The CDR3 sequence is CASSPGASGHTGELFF. CDR3 DNA sequence: TGTGCCAGCAGCCCCGGGGCTAGCGGTCACACCGGGGAGCTGTTTTTT.